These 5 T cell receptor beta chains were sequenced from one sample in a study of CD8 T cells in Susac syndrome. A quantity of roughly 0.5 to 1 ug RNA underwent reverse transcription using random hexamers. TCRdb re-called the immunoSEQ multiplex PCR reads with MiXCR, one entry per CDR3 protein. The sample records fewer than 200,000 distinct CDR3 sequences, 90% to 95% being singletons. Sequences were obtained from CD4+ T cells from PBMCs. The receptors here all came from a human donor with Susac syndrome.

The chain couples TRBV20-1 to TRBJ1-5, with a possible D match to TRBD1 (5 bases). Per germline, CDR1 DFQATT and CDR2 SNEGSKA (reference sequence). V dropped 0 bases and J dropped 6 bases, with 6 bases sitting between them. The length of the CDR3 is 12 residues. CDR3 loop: CSAREGVQPQHF. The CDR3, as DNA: TGCAGTGCTAGAGAAGGGGTTCAGCCCCAGCATTTT.

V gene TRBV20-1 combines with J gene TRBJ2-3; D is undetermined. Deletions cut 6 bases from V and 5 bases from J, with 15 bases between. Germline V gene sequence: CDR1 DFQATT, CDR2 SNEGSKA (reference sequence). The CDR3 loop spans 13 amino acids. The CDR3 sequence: CSAHEPSGDTQYF. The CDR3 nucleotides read TGCAGTGCCCATGAACCATCAGGAGATACGCAGTATTTT.

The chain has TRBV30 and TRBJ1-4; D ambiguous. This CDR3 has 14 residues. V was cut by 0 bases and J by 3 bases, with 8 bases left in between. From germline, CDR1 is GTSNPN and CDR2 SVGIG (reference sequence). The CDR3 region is CAWSVYGANEKLFF. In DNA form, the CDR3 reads TGTGCCTGGAGTGTTTACGGGGCTAATGAAAAACTGTTTTTT.

CDR3: CASSARGPICSGYTF. CDR3 coding DNA: TGTGCCAGCAGTGCGCGGGGACCGATTTGTTCTGGCTACACCTTC. V gene TRBV2 combines with J gene TRBJ1-2; possible D gene TRBD1, 5 bases. V shed 4 bases and J shed 7 bases, with 19 bases lying between them. Germline CDR1 reads SNHLY; CDR2 reads FYNNEI. The CDR3 consists of 15 residues.

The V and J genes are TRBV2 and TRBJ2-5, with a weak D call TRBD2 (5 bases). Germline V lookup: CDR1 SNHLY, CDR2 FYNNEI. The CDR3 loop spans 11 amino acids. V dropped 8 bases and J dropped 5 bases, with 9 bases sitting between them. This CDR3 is CASGSGETQYF. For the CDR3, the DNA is TGTGCCAGCGGGTCGGGGGAGACCCAGTACTTC.